These T cell receptor beta chains were read from a single sample in a study of blood T cells in healthy people across ages. TCRdb reprocessed the 5' RACE reads via MiXCR and lists one record per CDR3 protein. The data hold about 640,000 distinct CDR3 sequences, with roughly 50% observed a single time. Sequencing input: blood. These TCRs come from a man aged 60 to 69 in good health. CDR3s include the opening cysteine and the closing phenylalanine or tryptophan. D genes are given only for firm matches. Not every row has a clone size; where given, it reads once, few, many or a size class.

j_call	cdr3_length	clone_size	v_call	d_call	cdr3_aa	cdr3_nt
TRBJ1-1	15	once	TRBV7-9	.	CASSYRGSGDTEAFF	TGTGCCAGCAGCTACCGAGGGAGTGGCGACACTGAAGCTTTCTTT
TRBJ2-1	15	once	TRBV6-6	.	CASSYSSRGWDEQFF	TGTGCCAGCAGTTACTCGTCCAGGGGTTGGGATGAGCAGTTCTTC
TRBJ2-1	15	once	TRBV20-1	.	CSARAAAGIGNEQFF	TGCAGTGCTAGAGCTGCCGCCGGGATCGGCAATGAGCAGTTCTTC
TRBJ1-5	13	.	TRBV2	.	CASRGGSNQPQHF	TGTGCCAGCAGGGGGGGGTCCAATCAGCCCCAGCATTTT
TRBJ2-7	14	.	TRBV4-2	.	CASSQDLQGYEQYF	TGTGCCAGCAGCCAAGATCTCCAGGGTTACGAGCAGTACTTC
TRBJ1-4	13	few	TRBV6-5	.	CASKGAANEKLFF	TGTGCCAGCAAGGGTGCGGCTAATGAAAAACTGTTTTTT
TRBJ2-6	16	once	TRBV28	.	CASSLVGRSGANVLTF	TGTGCCAGCAGTTTGGTGGGTCGATCTGGGGCCAACGTCCTGACTTTC
TRBJ2-7	18	once	TRBV12-5	TRBD1	CASGLSQVTGEIGYEQYF	TGTGCTAGTGGTTTGTCCCAGGTGACAGGGGAGATCGGCTACGAGCAGTACTTC
TRBJ2-1	16	.	TRBV4-2	.	CASSQDSRPQRNEQFF	TGTGCCAGCAGCCAAGATAGTCGGCCTCAACGGAATGAGCAGTTCTTC
TRBJ2-5	11	once	TRBV15	.	CATRREETQYF	TGTGCCACCCGCAGGGAAGAGACCCAGTACTTC
TRBJ2-3	13	.	TRBV24-1	TRBD2	CATRESGADTQYF	TGTGCCACCAGGGAAAGCGGGGCGGATACGCAGTATTTT
TRBJ2-5	16	few	TRBV7-2	.	CASSLFRGSAQETQYF	TGTGCCAGCAGCCTTTTCCGAGGGAGCGCTCAAGAGACCCAGTACTTC
TRBJ2-5	14	.	TRBV4-1	.	CASSQDWYQETQYF	TGCGCCAGCAGCCAAGACTGGTACCAAGAGACCCAGTACTTC
TRBJ1-2	13	.	TRBV29-1	.	CSVEGRGVGDYTF	TGCAGCGTTGAAGGCCGAGGGGTAGGGGACTACACCTTC
TRBJ1-2	13	few	TRBV20-1	.	CSANKRVLYGYTF	TGCAGTGCTAACAAAAGGGTTCTCTATGGCTACACCTTC
TRBJ2-2	14	few	TRBV10-3	.	CAINSDGDTGELFF	TGTGCCATCAACAGTGACGGAGACACCGGGGAGCTGTTTTTT
TRBJ2-5	13	.	TRBV20-1	.	CSANRGGRETQYF	TGCAGTGCCAATAGGGGCGGTCGGGAGACCCAGTACTTC
TRBJ2-1	14	.	TRBV28	.	CASSLPRQRSEQFF	TGTGCCAGCAGTTTACCAAGACAGAGGTCGGAGCAGTTCTTC
TRBJ1-5	15	.	TRBV20-1	.	CSARLPGGVNQPQHF	TGCAGTGCTAGACTCCCGGGGGGTGTCAATCAGCCCCAGCATTTT
TRBJ1-4	15	.	TRBV7-2	.	CASSYQGSTNEKLFF	TGTGCCAGCAGCTACCAGGGTTCAACTAATGAAAAACTGTTTTTT
TRBJ1-2	13	.	TRBV27	.	CASSPQNGYGYTF	TGTGCCAGCAGTCCCCAAAACGGGTATGGCTACACCTTC
TRBJ1-2	14	.	TRBV5-4	TRBD1	CASSLTGVDYGCTF	TGTGCCAGCAGCTTAACAGGGGTTGACTATGGCTGCACCTTC
TRBJ2-5	12	once	TRBV28	.	CASGRVYETQYF	TGTGCCAGCGGCAGGGTTTATGAGACCCAGTACTTC
TRBJ1-6	15	.	TRBV2	.	CASRQLSSYNSPLHF	TGTGCCAGCAGGCAGCTTAGCTCATATAATTCACCCCTCCACTTT
TRBJ2-7	13	.	TRBV9	.	CASSVDRVDEQYF	TGTGCCAGCAGCGTAGACAGGGTTGACGAGCAGTACTTC
TRBJ2-1	13	.	TRBV20-1	.	CSDRKSVYNEQFF	TGCAGTGATCGAAAGTCAGTCTACAATGAGCAGTTCTTC
TRBJ1-5	17	.	TRBV19	TRBD1	CATEGQYTVRGNQPQHF	TGTGCCACCGAGGGACAGTACACCGTTCGGGGCAATCAGCCCCAGCATTTT
TRBJ2-1	14	.	TRBV5-6	.	CASSFGLRGHEQFF	TGTGCCAGCAGCTTCGGGCTGCGAGGACATGAGCAGTTCTTC
TRBJ2-7	14	.	TRBV20-1	TRBD2	CSARTGLANNEQYF	TGCAGTGCTAGGACGGGACTAGCGAACAATGAGCAGTACTTC
TRBJ2-6	12	few	TRBV28	.	CASYSGANVLTF	TGTGCCAGTTACTCTGGGGCCAACGTCCTGACTTTC
TRBJ2-7	13	.	TRBV7-2	TRBD2	CASSGSGGYEQYF	TGTGCCAGCAGCGGTAGCGGGGGCTACGAGCAGTACTTC
TRBJ1-2	13	.	TRBV29-1	.	CSVSRQSNYGYTF	TGCAGCGTGTCAAGACAGTCTAACTATGGCTACACCTTC
TRBJ2-3	14	.	TRBV9	TRBD2	CASSDGTSRDTQYF	TGTGCCAGCAGCGACGGGACTAGCCGGGATACGCAGTATTTT
TRBJ2-1	15	.	TRBV12-3/TRBV12-4	TRBD2	CASSFRDYVDNEQFF	TGTGCCAGCAGTTTCAGGGACTATGTCGACAATGAGCAGTTCTTC
TRBJ2-7	14	.	TRBV27	.	CASSLSGGQYEQYF	TGTGCCAGCAGTTTATCCGGGGGGCAATACGAGCAGTACTTC
TRBJ2-7	15	.	TRBV7-2	TRBD2	CASSAASGGYYEQYF	TGTGCCAGCAGCGCAGCTAGCGGGGGTTACTACGAGCAGTACTTC
TRBJ2-1	16	few	TRBV4-2	.	CASSQGGGASYNEQFF	TGTGCCAGCAGCCAAGGTGGGGGGGCCTCCTACAATGAGCAGTTCTTC
TRBJ1-1	15	.	TRBV29-1	.	CSAETLRTVYTEAFF	TGCAGCGCCGAAACTCTCCGGACAGTCTACACTGAAGCTTTCTTT
TRBJ1-2	15	.	TRBV5-1	.	CASSPEGGADYGYTF	TGCGCCAGCAGCCCGGAGGGGGGCGCGGACTATGGCTACACCTTC
TRBJ2-7	14	.	TRBV10-3	TRBD2	CAISSREGRNEQYF	TGTGCCATCAGTTCCCGGGAGGGGAGGAACGAGCAGTACTTC
TRBJ1-1	12	few	TRBV29-1	.	CSAGAGNTEAFF	TGCAGCGCAGGGGCCGGGAACACTGAAGCTTTCTTT
TRBJ1-5	15	.	TRBV20-1	.	CSARGAGGLEQPQHF	TGCAGTGCTAGGGGGGCGGGGGGTCTCGAACAGCCCCAGCATTTT
TRBJ1-2	19	.	TRBV4-1	.	CASSQDKGTGWGVRYGYTF	TGCGCCAGCAGCCAAGATAAGGGAACAGGGTGGGGGGTAAGATATGGCTACACCTTC
TRBJ1-1	13	once	TRBV7-9	.	CASSANRNTEAFF	TGTGCCAGCAGCGCCAACAGGAACACTGAAGCTTTCTTT
TRBJ1-5	16	.	TRBV4-2	.	CASSQDAPGGGQPQHF	TGTGCCAGCAGCCAAGATGCCCCGGGAGGGGGTCAGCCCCAGCATTTT
TRBJ2-5	15	few	TRBV7-2	.	CASSTASNQGVTQYF	TGTGCCAGCAGCACCGCGTCTAACCAGGGAGTGACCCAGTACTTC
TRBJ1-1	13	few	TRBV5-1	.	CASSSVPNTEAFF	TGCGCCAGCAGCTCAGTACCGAACACTGAAGCTTTCTTT
TRBJ2-7	19	.	TRBV4-1	TRBD2	CASSHPGLAGGALSYEQYF	TGCGCCAGCAGCCACCCGGGACTAGCGGGAGGTGCGCTCTCCTACGAGCAGTACTTC
TRBJ2-5	14	.	TRBV7-2	.	CASRGSAGQETQYF	TGTGCCAGCAGGGGCTCAGCGGGCCAAGAGACCCAGTACTTC